What follows is one T cell receptor beta chain and its context. The protocol was immunoSEQ multiplex PCR, while the TCRdb copy is restricted to in-frame clones and leaves out a portion. The table shows about 110,000 clones, with roughly nine tenths occurring only once. This sample is drawn from a study of T cell responses to AZD1222 COVID-19 vaccine. The germline V gene has CDR1 SGDLS and CDR2 YYNGEE. There are 20 residues in the CDR3. The J segment lost 0 bases and the V segment lost 4 bases, leaving 14 bases of the junction unmatched. This TCR came from an adult in good health. The source was peripheral blood, collected on day 0 of AZD1222 vaccination. The genes are TRBV9 and TRBJ1-3; 12 bases map to TRBD1. This CDR3 reads CASSPHLPGQGALSGNTIYF. The CDR3 region has the DNA TGTGCCAGCAGCCCTCATCTTCCGGGACAGGGGGCCCTCTCTGGAAACACCATATATTTT.